Sequencing of this T cell receptor beta chain was carried out in a study of T cells in localized non-small cell lung cancer. The data were produced by immunoSEQ multiplex PCR, yet TCRdb's version contains in-frame clones alone and is incomplete. The sample lists about 52,000 clones; around 87% were seen once. The CDR3 contains 14 residues. The V gene's germline CDR1 is WNHNN and CDR2 SYGVQD (reference sequence). Trimming took off 3 bases at V and 2 bases at J, with 9 bases between the two ends. The source is a female donor with stage II lung adenocarcinoma. Here the sequenced sample was PBMCs, taken before any cancer treatment. The chain is built from TRBV10-1 and TRBJ2-3; the D gene is possibly TRBD1 (6 bases). CDR3 region: CASSDYRDTDTQYF. For the CDR3, the DNA is TGCGCCAGCAGTGATTACAGGGACACAGATACGCAGTATTTT.